This T cell receptor beta chain was documented in a study of post-analysis software for immune sequencing data. The study's findings and limits: The study found TRBV5-6, TRBV5-1 and TRBV20-1 among about 5 TRBV segments more frequent in patients than controls.

Carried by the TCR beta cDNA libraries were unique molecular identifiers. TCRdb reprocessed the PCR reads via MiXCR and lists one record per CDR3 protein. The repertoire has hundreds of thousands of distinct CDR3 sequences, around 60% of them found once; the top ten carry around 11%. This clonotype is a singleton in its sample. The antigen remains undetermined. CDR1 is PRHDT, CDR2 FYEKMQ, per germline (reference sequence). The CDR3 is made up of 15 amino acids. V was shortened by 6 bases and J by 3 bases, with 17 bases between the two germline ends. The chain is built from TRBV13 and TRBJ2-5; TRBD1 is a possible D gene (6 bases). Sequenced material: blood. The receptor comes from a girl aged 2 to 10 with multiple sclerosis. As DNA, the CDR3 is TGTGCCAGCAGACCACGGGGTACAGGGAAAGAGACCCAGTACTTC. This translates into CASRPRGTGKETQYF.